The rows below give T cell receptor beta chains drawn from one sample of a study of OX40 agonist ivuxolimab in advanced cancers. Here immunoSEQ multiplex PCR was the method, and the copy in TCRdb shows in-frame clones only, minus some. The sample holds tens of thousands of clones, approximately 90% seen once. The sequencing here drew on CD4+ or CD8+ T cells sorted from blood, taken in a trial of the OX40 agonist ivuxolimab. The receptors shown here come from an adult with an advanced solid tumor such as melanoma, head and neck, liver or kidney cancer. Both conserved end residues are part of each CDR3. A D gene is named only where the DNA matches it firmly. Clone size is stated in some rows and not others, as once, few, many or a class when expanded.

TRBV11-2	.	TRBJ2-5	.	CASSLVLRPGRETQYF	TGTGCCAGCAGCTTAGTACTTAGACCAGGACGAGAGACCCAGTACTTC
TRBV11-2	TRBD1	TRBJ1-4	.	CASSFRTGANEKLFF	TGTGCCAGCAGCTTTCGGACAGGTGCGAATGAAAAACTGTTTTTT
TRBV6-1	TRBD2	TRBJ2-7	once	CASSEAWLAGVEQYF	TGTGCCAGCAGTGAAGCTTGGCTAGCGGGAGTCGAGCAGTACTTC
TRBV29-1	.	TRBJ1-2	.	CSVLDRIYYGYTF	TGCAGCGTGCTAGACAGGATCTACTATGGCTACACCTTC
TRBV5-1	.	TRBJ1-1	.	CASSLAGSNTEAFF	TGCGCCAGCAGCTTAGCAGGGAGTAACACTGAAGCTTTCTTT
TRBV5-6	.	TRBJ2-5	.	CASSLVQGRGTQYF	TGTGCCAGCAGCTTGGTGCAGGGGAGAGGAACCCAGTACTTC
TRBV18	.	TRBJ2-7	.	CASSPKGPYEQYF	TGTGCCAGCTCACCCAAGGGGCCCTACGAGCAGTACTTC
TRBV2	.	TRBJ1-4	.	CASSVSPTENEKLFF	TGTGCCAGCAGTGTTAGCCCCACGGAGAATGAAAAACTGTTTTTT
TRBV4-2	TRBD1	TRBJ1-3	.	CASSQDSIGGYGNTIYF	TGTGCCAGCAGCCAAGACTCCATAGGGGGCTATGGAAACACCATATATTTT
TRBV4-2	.	TRBJ2-5	.	CASSTTIQETQYF	TGTGCCAGCAGCACGACAATTCAAGAGACCCAGTACTTC
TRBV5-4	TRBD1	TRBJ2-7	.	CASSPGTGLYEQYF	TGTGCCAGCAGCCCCGGGACAGGGCTCTACGAGCAGTACTTC
TRBV7-2	.	TRBJ2-3	.	CASSRARGRPDTQYF	TGTGCCAGCAGCCGAGCGAGGGGTCGGCCAGATACGCAGTATTTT
TRBV29-1	.	TRBJ1-4	.	CSVEDRGATNEKLFF	TGCAGCGTTGAAGATCGGGGGGCAACTAATGAAAAACTGTTTTTT
TRBV27	.	TRBJ1-6	.	CASSFRGAPPLHF	TGTGCCAGCAGTTTTAGGGGGGCTCCACCCCTCCACTTT
TRBV7-3	.	TRBJ2-1	.	CASSAFAGSSYNEQFF	TGTGCCAGCAGCGCATTCGCCGGGAGCTCCTACAATGAGCAGTTCTTC
TRBV4-1	.	TRBJ2-7	.	CASSQGPGIAGKQYF	TGCGCCAGCAGCCAAGGTCCTGGTATTGCAGGGAAGCAGTACTTC
TRBV9	.	TRBJ2-7	.	CASSVAPGDLYEQYF	TGTGCCAGCAGCGTAGCACCCGGGGACCTCTACGAGCAGTACTTC
TRBV18	.	TRBJ1-1	.	CASSPAGNTEAFF	TGTGCCAGCTCACCTGCGGGAAACACTGAAGCTTTCTTT
TRBV6-5	TRBD2	TRBJ2-3	.	CASSKRGLNTDTQYF	TGTGCCAGCAGCAAGCGGGGGCTAAACACAGATACGCAGTATTTT
TRBV5-1	.	TRBJ1-3	.	CASSLAGASSGNTIYF	TGCGCCAGCAGCTTGGCCGGGGCGTCCTCTGGAAACACCATATATTTT
TRBV19	TRBD2	TRBJ2-3	once	CARKPPRAGRLAERDTQYF	TGTGCCAGGAAACCACCCCGGGCGGGGAGACTAGCGGAGAGAGATACGCAGTATTTT
TRBV2	.	TRBJ2-7	.	CASTRKRTGVVAYEQYF	TGTGCCAGCACCCGGAAGCGAACGGGGGTTGTTGCCTACGAGCAGTACTTC
TRBV11-2	.	TRBJ1-3	.	CASSQGWNSGNTIYF	TGTGCCAGCAGCCAGGGATGGAACTCTGGAAACACCATATATTTT